This TCR beta chain was identified during a study of glioma-infiltrating T cells after dendritic cell vaccination. The overall study: Monocyte-derived dendritic cells, cultured approximately 7 days with IL-4 and GM-CSF, were pulsed with autologous tumor lysate. Dendritic cell vaccine was injected intradermally three times, biweekly.

As for time point: after dendritic cell vaccination, including at tumor progression/relapse. PBMC sampling occurred before vaccination, two weeks after the third dose, and at progression. A few counts support this clone. Sequencing used immunoSEQ multiplex PCR; TCRdb keeps in-frame clones, though not all of them. The sample includes roughly 100,000 clones, around 91% seen only once; the top ten take 2.5% to 3.5%. Germline CDR1 MGHRA, CDR2 YSYEKL. J was trimmed by 4 bases and V by 2 bases; bases with no gene match: 9. The CDR3 spans 17 residues. This chain uses TRBV4-1 with TRBJ2-5, with TRBD2 matching 11 bases. Material: blood, obtained after dendritic cell vaccination. The clonotype comes from a human donor with glioblastoma. The CDR3 sequence: CASSQSQTSGAGETQYF. CDR3 sequence (DNA): TGCGCCAGCAGCCAAAGTCAGACTAGCGGGGCGGGAGAGACCCAGTACTTC.